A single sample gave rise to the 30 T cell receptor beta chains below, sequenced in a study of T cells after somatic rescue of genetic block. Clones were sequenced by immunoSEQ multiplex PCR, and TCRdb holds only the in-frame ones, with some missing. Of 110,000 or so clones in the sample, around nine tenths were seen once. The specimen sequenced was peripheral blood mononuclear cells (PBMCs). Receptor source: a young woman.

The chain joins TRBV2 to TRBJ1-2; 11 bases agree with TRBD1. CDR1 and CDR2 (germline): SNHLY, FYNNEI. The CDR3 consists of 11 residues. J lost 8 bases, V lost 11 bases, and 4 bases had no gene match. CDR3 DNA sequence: TGTGCCTGTGGGACAGGGGGAGGCTACACCTTC. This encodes CACGTGGGYTF.

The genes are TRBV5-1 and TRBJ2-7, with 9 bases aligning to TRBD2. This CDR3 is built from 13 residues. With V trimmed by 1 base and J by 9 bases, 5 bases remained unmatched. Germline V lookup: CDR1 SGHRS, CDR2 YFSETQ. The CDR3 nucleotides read TGCGCCAGCAGCTTGAGCGGGGGGAGCGGGCAGTACTTC. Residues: CASSLSGGSGQYF.

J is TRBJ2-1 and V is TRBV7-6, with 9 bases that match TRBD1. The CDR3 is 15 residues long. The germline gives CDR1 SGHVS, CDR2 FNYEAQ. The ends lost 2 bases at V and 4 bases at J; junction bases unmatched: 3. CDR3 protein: CASSLKQGAYNEQFF. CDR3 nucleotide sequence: TGTGCCAGCAGCTTAAAACAGGGGGCTTACAATGAGCAGTTCTTC.

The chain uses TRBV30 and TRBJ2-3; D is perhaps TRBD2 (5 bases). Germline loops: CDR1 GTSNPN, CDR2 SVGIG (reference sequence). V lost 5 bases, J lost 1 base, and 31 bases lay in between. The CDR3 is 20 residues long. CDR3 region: CAWESSRVPSGIKRTDTQYF. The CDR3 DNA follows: TGTGCCTGGGAGTCATCCCGGGTCCCCTCCGGGATTAAGCGCACAGATACGCAGTATTTT. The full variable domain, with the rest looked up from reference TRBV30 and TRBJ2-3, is SQTIHQWPATLVQPVGSPLSLECTVEGTSNPNLYWYRQAAGRGLQLLFYSVGIGQISSEVPQNLSASRPQDRQFILSSKKLLLSDSGFYLCAWESSRVPSGIKRTDTQYFGPGTRLTVL.

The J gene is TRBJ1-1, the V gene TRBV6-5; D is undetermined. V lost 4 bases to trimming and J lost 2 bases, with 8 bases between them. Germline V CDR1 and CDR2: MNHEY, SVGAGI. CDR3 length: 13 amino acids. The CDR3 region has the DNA TGTGCCAGCAGTTGGTGGATTAACACTGAAGCTTTCTTT. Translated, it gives CASSWWINTEAFF.

CDR3 in amino acids: CASSLFRLAGEKETQYF. CDR3 DNA sequence: TGTGCCAGCAGCCTCTTTAGACTAGCGGGGGAAAAAGAGACCCAGTACTTC. The chain employs TRBV5-4 and TRBJ2-5; 12 bases match TRBD2. Germline V gene sequence: CDR1 SGHNT, CDR2 YYREEE (reference sequence). The CDR3 spans 17 residues. With 4 bases clipped from V and 3 bases from J, the junction kept 10 bases outside the gene matches. Based on the CDR3 plus reference TRBV5-4 and TRBJ2-5, the full variable domain is ETGVTQSPTHLIKTRGQQVTLRCSSQSGHNTVSWYQQALGQGPQFIFQYYREEENGRGNFPPRFSGLQFPNYSSELNVNALELDDSALYLCASSLFRLAGEKETQYFGPGTRLLVL.

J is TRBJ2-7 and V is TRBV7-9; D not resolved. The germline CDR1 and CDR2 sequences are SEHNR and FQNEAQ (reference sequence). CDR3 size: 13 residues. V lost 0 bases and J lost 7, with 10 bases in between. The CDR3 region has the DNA TGTGCCAGCAGCTTAGCACTAAAGAGGGAGCAGTACTTC. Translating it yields CASSLALKREQYF.

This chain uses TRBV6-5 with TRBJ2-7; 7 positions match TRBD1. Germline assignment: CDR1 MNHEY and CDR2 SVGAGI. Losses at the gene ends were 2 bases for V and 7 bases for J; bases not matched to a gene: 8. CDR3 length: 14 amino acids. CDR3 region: CASSYQQGMGEQYF. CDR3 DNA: TGTGCCAGCAGTTACCAACAGGGGATGGGGGAGCAGTACTTC.

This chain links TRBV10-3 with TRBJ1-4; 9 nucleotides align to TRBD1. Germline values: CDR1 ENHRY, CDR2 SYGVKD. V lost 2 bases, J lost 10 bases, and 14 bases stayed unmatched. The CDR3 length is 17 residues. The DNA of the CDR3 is TGTGCCATCAGTGAGCATAGGGACAGGGCGAGAGAGGGAAAACTGTTTTTT. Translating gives CAISEHRDRAREGKLFF.

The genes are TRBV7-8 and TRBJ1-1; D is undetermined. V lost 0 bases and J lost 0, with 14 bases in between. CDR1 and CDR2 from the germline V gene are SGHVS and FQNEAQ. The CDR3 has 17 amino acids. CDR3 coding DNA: TGTGCCAGCAGCTTAGCGGTGGGGTATCGGATGAACACTGAAGCTTTCTTT. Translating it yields CASSLAVGYRMNTEAFF.

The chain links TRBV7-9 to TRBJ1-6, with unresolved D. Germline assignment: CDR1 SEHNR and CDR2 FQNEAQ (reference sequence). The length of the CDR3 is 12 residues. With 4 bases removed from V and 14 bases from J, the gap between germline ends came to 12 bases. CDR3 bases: TGTGCCAGCAGCTACTCAATTGATGCCCTCCACTTT. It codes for CASSYSIDALHF.

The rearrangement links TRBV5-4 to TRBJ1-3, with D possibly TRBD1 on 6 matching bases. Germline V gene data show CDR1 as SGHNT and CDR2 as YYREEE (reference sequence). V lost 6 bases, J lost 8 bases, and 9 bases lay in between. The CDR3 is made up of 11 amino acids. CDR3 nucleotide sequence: TGTGCCAGCAAAGGGGGTGACACCATATATTTT. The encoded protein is CASKGGDTIYF. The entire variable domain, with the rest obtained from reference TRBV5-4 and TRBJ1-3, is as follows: ETGVTQSPTHLIKTRGQQVTLRCSSQSGHNTVSWYQQALGQGPQFIFQYYREEENGRGNFPPRFSGLQFPNYSSELNVNALELDDSALYLCASKGGDTIYFGEGSWLTVV.

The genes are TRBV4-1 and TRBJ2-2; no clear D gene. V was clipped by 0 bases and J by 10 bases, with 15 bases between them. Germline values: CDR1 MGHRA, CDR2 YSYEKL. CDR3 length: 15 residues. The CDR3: CASSQEANRVEELFF. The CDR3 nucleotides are TGCGCCAGCAGCCAAGAAGCCAATAGGGTGGAGGAGCTGTTTTTT.

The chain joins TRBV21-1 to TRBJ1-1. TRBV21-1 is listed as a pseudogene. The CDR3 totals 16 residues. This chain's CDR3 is CASSKDPGANGVSAFF. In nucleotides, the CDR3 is TGTGCCAGCAGCAAAGACCCGGGGGCGAATGGGGTATCGGCTTTCTTT.

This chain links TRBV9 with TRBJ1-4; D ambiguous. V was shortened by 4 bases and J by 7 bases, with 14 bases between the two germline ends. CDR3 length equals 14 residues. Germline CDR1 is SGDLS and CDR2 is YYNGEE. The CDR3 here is CASSPWKGGEKLFF. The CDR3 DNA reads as TGTGCCAGCAGCCCGTGGAAGGGCGGTGAAAAACTGTTTTTT.

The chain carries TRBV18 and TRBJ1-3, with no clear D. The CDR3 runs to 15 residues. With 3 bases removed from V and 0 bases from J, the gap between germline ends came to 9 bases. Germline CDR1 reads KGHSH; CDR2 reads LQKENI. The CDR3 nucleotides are TGTGCCAGCTCACCCCCCCTGAGCTCTGGAAACACCATATATTTT. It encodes CASSPPLSSGNTIYF. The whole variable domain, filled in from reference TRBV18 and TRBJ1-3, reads NAGVMQNPRHLVRRRGQEARLRCSPMKGHSHVYWYRQLPEEGLKFMVYLQKENIIDESGMPKERFSAEFPKEGPSILRIQQVVRGDSAAYFCASSPPLSSGNTIYFGEGSWLTVV.

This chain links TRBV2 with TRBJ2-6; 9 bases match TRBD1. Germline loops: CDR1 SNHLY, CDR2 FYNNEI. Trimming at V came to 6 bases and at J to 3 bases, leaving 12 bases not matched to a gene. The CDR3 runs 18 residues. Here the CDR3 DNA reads TGTGCCAGCAGGGTTCTCGGGACAGGGTTTAGTGGGGCCAACGTCCTGACTTTC. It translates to CASRVLGTGFSGANVLTF.

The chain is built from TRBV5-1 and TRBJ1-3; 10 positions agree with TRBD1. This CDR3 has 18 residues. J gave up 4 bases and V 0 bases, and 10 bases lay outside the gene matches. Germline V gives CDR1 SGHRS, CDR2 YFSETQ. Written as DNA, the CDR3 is TGCGCCAGCAGCTTGGCGACGGGACAGGGGTCGGGAGGAAACACCATATATTTT. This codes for CASSLATGQGSGGNTIYF.

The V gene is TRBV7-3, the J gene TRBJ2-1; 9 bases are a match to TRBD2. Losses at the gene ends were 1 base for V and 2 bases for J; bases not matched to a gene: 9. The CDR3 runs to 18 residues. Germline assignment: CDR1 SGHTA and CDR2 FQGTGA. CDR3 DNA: TGTGCCAGCAGCTTAAACCCCCTGGCGGGGGGGCCCTACAATGAGCAGTTCTTC. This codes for CASSLNPLAGGPYNEQFF.

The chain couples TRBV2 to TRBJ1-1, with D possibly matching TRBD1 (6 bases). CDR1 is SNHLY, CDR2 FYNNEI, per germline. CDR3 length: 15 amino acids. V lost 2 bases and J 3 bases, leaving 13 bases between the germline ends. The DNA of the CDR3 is TGTGCCAGCAGTGAACTAACAGGGATGGACACTGAAGCTTTCTTT. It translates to CASSELTGMDTEAFF.

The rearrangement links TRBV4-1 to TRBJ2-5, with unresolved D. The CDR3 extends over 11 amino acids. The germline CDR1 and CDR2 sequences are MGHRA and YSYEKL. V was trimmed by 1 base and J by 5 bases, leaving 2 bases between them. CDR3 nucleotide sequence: TGCGCCAGCAGCCAAGCCGAGACCCAGTACTTC. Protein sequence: CASSQAETQYF.

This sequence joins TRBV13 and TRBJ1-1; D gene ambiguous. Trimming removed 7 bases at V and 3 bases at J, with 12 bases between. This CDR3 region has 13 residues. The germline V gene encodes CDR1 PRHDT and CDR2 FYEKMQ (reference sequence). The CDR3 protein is CASKKGRHTEAFF. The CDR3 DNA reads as TGTGCCAGCAAAAAAGGGCGGCACACTGAAGCTTTCTTT. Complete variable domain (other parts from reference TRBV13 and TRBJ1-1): AAGVIQSPRHLIKEKRETATLKCYPIPRHDTVYWYQQGPGQDPQFLISFYEKMQSDKGSIPDRFSAQQFSDYHSELNMSSLELGDSALYFCASKKGRHTEAFFGQGTRLTVV.

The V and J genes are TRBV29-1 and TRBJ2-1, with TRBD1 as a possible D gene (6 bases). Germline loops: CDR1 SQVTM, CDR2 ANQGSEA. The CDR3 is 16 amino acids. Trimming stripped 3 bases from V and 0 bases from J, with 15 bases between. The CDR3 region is CSVEGLRGSSYNEQFF. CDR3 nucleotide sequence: TGCAGCGTTGAGGGCTTAAGGGGGAGCTCCTACAATGAGCAGTTCTTC.

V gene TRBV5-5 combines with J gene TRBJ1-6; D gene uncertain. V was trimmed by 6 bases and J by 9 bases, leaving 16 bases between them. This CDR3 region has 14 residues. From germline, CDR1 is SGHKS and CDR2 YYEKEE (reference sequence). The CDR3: CASNFEGEGSPLHF. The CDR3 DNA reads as TGTGCCAGCAATTTCGAGGGTGAGGGTTCACCCCTCCACTTT.

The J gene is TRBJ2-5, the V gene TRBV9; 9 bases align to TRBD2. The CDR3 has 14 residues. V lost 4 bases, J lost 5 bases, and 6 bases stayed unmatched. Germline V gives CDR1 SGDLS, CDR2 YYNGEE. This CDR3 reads CASSMGLARETQYF. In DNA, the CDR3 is TGTGCCAGCAGCATGGGACTAGCAAGGGAGACCCAGTACTTC.

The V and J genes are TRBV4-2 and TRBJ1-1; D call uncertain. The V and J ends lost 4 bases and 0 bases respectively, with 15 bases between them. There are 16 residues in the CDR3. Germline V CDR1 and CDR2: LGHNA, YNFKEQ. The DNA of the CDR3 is TGTGCCAGCAGCCCCCGAGGGCCTGACATGAACACTGAAGCTTTCTTT. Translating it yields CASSPRGPDMNTEAFF.

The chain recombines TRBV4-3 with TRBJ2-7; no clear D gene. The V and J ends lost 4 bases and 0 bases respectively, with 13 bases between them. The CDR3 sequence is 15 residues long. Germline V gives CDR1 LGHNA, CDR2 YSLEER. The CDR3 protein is CASSLGRSSSYEQYF. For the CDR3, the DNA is TGCGCCAGCAGCCTGGGCAGGAGTAGCTCCTACGAGCAGTACTTC.

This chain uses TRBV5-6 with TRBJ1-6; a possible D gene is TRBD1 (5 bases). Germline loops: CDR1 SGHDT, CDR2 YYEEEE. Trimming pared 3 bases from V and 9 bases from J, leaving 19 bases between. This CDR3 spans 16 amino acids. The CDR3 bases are TGTGCCAGCAGCTACCGGACCGGGGGGGGATCTTCACCCCTCCACTTT. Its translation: CASSYRTGGGSSPLHF.

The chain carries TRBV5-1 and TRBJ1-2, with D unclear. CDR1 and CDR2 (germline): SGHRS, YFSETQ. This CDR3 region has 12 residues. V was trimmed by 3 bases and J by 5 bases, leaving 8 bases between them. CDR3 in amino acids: CASSSAQYGYTF. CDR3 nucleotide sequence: TGCGCCAGCAGCTCCGCACAGTATGGCTACACCTTC.

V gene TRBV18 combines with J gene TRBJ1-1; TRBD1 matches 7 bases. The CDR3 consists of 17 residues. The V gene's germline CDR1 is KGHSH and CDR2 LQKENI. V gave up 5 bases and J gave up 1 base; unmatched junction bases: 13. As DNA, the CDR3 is TGTGCCAGCTCATCCCTTGGGACAAAGGGGGCGAACACTGAAGCTTTCTTT. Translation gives CASSSLGTKGANTEAFF.